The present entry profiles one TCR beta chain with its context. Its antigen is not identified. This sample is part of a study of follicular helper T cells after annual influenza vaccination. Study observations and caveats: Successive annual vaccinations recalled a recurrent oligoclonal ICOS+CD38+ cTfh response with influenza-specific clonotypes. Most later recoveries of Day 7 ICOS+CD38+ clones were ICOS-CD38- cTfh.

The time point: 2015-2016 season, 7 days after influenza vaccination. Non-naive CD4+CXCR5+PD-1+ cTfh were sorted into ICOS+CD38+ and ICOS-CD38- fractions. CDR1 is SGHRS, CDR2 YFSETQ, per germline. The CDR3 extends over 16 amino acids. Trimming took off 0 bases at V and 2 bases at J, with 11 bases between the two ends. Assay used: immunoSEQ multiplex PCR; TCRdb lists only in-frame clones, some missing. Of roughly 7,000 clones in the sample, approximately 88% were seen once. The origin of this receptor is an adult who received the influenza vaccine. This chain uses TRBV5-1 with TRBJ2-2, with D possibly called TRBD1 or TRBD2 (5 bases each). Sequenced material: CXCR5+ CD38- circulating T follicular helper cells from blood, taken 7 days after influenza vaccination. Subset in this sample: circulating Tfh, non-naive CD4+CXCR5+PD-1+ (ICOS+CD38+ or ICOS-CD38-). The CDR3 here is CASSLGRETNTGELFF. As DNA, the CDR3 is TGCGCCAGCAGCTTGGGCAGGGAGACTAACACCGGGGAGCTGTTTTTT.